This record concerns one TCR beta chain sequence. The sample is drawn from a study of beta chain features in type 1 diabetes. Expressed TCRB transcripts were sequenced because the entire RNA isolate underwent reverse transcription. Only in-frame clones appear in the TCRdb table, and some are missing; sequencing was by immunoSEQ multiplex PCR. In the table there are fewer than 250,000 clones, about 14% of which are singletons. The CDR3 covers 13 residues. The V and J ends lost 5 bases and 3 bases respectively, with 11 bases between them. Germline V gene data show CDR1 as KGHSH and CDR2 as LQKENI. Sequenced sample: naive CD4+ T cells from blood. The TCR was taken from a woman aged 40 to 50 in good health. The V gene is TRBV18, the J gene TRBJ2-7; D might be TRBD1 (6 bases). The CDR3 DNA follows: TGTGCCAGCTCAGAAGGACAGTACTACGAGCAGTACTTC. Translating it yields CASSEGQYYEQYF. The full variable domain, in which reference TRBV18 and TRBJ2-7 provide the parts outside the CDR3, is NAGVMQNPRHLVRRRGQEARLRCSPMKGHSHVYWYRQLPEEGLKFMVYLQKENIIDESGMPKERFSAEFPKEGPSILRIQQVVRGDSAAYFCASSEGQYYEQYFGPGTRLTVT.